The 18 T cell receptor beta chains given below trace back to one sample, sequenced in a study of blood T cells in healthy people across ages. Primers used in a second PCR of about 7 to 12 cycles were a sample-barcoded 5' primer and a J-beta primer mix. Via MiXCR, TCRdb re-called the 5' RACE reads, giving one row per CDR3 protein. This table holds approximately 1,700,000 distinct CDR3 sequences, 35% to 50% found once. Sequenced: blood. The receptors here all came from a human donor in good health.

This clonotype came up many times. V usage is TRBV20-1 and J usage is TRBJ1-2, with TRBD1 identical over 8 bases. The V segment lost 2 bases and the J segment 8 bases; nucleotides outside the gene matches: 10. In germline, CDR1 is DFQATT, CDR2 SNEGSKA (reference sequence). This CDR3 has 14 amino acids. The CDR3: CSARPQDRVGGYTF. CDR3 in DNA: TGCAGTGCTAGACCCCAGGACAGGGTAGGAGGCTACACCTTC.

The V call is TRBV6-2 or TRBV6-3, the J call TRBJ2-7, with D perhaps matching TRBD1 (6 bases). Germline lookup yields CDR1 MNHEY and CDR2 SVGEGT. V was trimmed by 2 bases and J by 4 bases, leaving 18 bases between them. The CDR3 has 16 residues. CDR3 DNA: TGTGCCAGCAGTTACGCCGTTGAGACAGGACCATACGAGCAGTACTTC. It translates to CASSYAVETGPYEQYF.

This clonotype was seen a few times. The V gene is TRBV7-2, the J gene TRBJ1-5; no reliable D call. The CDR3 is made up of 15 amino acids. Germline CDR1 reads SGHTA; CDR2 reads FQGNSA. V was shortened by 2 bases and J by 2 bases, with 10 bases between the two germline ends. The DNA for the CDR3 is TGTGCCAGCAGCTTAAGTAGCGGGGGCAATCAGCCCCAGCATTTT. Translated: CASSLSSGGNQPQHF. Supplemented by reference TRBV7-2 and TRBJ1-5, the full variable domain reads GAGVSQSPSNKVTEKGKDVELRCDPISGHTALYWYRQSLGQGLEFLIYFQGNSAPDKSGLPSDRFSAERTGGSVSTLTIQRTQQEDSAVYLCASSLSSGGNQPQHFGDGTRLSIL.

The V gene is TRBV6-2 or TRBV6-3, the J gene TRBJ1-1; no firm D call. The ends were cut back, 7 bases at V and 3 bases at J, with 9 bases in the middle. CDR1 and CDR2 from the germline V gene are MNHEY and SVGEGT. The CDR3 sequence is 12 residues long. The CDR3 bases are TGTGCCAGCATTTCTTACCACACTGAAGCTTTCTTT. This sequence encodes CASISYHTEAFF.

J is TRBJ1-1 and V is TRBV6-2 or TRBV6-3; the D is unclear. The CDR3 totals 19 residues. The V gene's germline CDR1 is MNHEY and CDR2 SVGEGT. Trimming cost V 2 bases and J 0 bases, with 22 bases left between them. The CDR3, as DNA: TGTGCCAGCAGTTACCGACGTACGGACGGCGGGATAATGAACACTGAAGCTTTCTTT. Translated: CASSYRRTDGGIMNTEAFF.

The chain carries TRBV4-1 and TRBJ1-1, with TRBD1 as a possible D gene (5 bases). The CDR3 has 17 residues. The germline CDR1 and CDR2 sequences are MGHRA and YSYEKL. The V end was cut by 1 base, the J end by 8 bases, with 23 bases between. Written as DNA, the CDR3 is TGCGCCAGCAGCCAAGTACTTGGGACCCTGCCTCTTAAAGAAGCTTTCTTT. It codes for CASSQVLGTLPLKEAFF.

The chain carries TRBV6-6 and TRBJ2-1; TRBD2 might be the D (5 bases). Germline V gene lookup returns CDR1 MNHNY and CDR2 SVGAGI (reference sequence). Deletions cut 4 bases from V and 5 bases from J, with 9 bases between. This CDR3 is built from 13 residues. The CDR3, as DNA: TGTGCCAGCAGTTTCCACGGGAACAATGAGCAGTTCTTC. Translating gives CASSFHGNNEQFF.

The V gene is TRBV4-2, the J gene TRBJ1-4; D is undetermined. V was shortened by 1 base and J by 8 bases, with 5 bases between the two germline ends. This CDR3 is 12 amino acids long. Germline CDR1 LGHNA, CDR2 YNFKEQ. Here the CDR3 DNA reads TGTGCCAGCAGCCAAGGAGAGGAAAAACTGTTTTTT. It codes for CASSQGEEKLFF.

This clonotype was detected many times. The chain has TRBV20-1 and TRBJ2-1; D is unclear. The germline CDR1 and CDR2 sequences are DFQATT and SNEGSKA (reference sequence). The CDR3 has 12 amino acids. Deletions cut 2 bases from V and 7 bases from J, with 9 bases between. CDR3 region: CSARRVQNEQFF. The CDR3 bases are TGCAGTGCTAGAAGGGTACAGAATGAGCAGTTCTTC.

This clonotype was recorded a few times. The chain employs TRBV4-1 and TRBJ2-7; 8 bases are a match to TRBD1. J was trimmed by 5 bases and V by 4 bases; bases with no gene match: 7. CDR3 size: 14 residues. CDR1 is MGHRA and CDR2 is YSYEKL in the germline V gene. The CDR3 is CASSPSTGADEQYF. As DNA, the CDR3 is TGCGCCAGCAGCCCTTCGACAGGGGCAGACGAGCAGTACTTC.

DNA of the CDR3: TGTGCCATTACTCCCGGGGGTAGTACAGATACGCAGTATTTT. Its protein is CAITPGGSTDTQYF. This rearrangement joins TRBV10-3 to TRBJ2-3; maybe TRBD2 (6 bases). Germline CDR1 ENHRY, CDR2 SYGVKD. Trimming left V 9 bases short and J 3 bases short, with 16 bases between. The CDR3 is 14 amino acids.

In this sample, this clonotype turned up a few times. This sequence joins TRBV7-2 and TRBJ1-5; no clear D gene. The CDR3 contains 16 residues. Deletions cut 4 bases from V and 2 bases from J, with 15 bases between. CDR1 is SGHTA and CDR2 is FQGNSA in the germline V gene. CDR3 residues: CASSYGSWGGNQPQHF. CDR3 nucleotides: TGTGCCAGCAGCTATGGATCCTGGGGTGGCAATCAGCCCCAGCATTTT.

The rearrangement uses TRBV9 and TRBJ1-6; 8 bases match TRBD1. V was pared by 3 bases and J by 0 bases, with 2 bases of the junction left unmatched. This CDR3 contains 16 residues. The germline V gene encodes CDR1 SGDLS and CDR2 YYNGEE. The CDR3 protein is CASSETGVSYNSPLHF. The CDR3 DNA is TGTGCCAGCAGCGAGACAGGGGTCTCCTATAATTCACCCCTCCACTTT.

This clonotype was seen a single time. The V and J genes are TRBV6-2 or TRBV6-3 and TRBJ2-4; 8 nucleotides line up with TRBD2. The tail of the sequence fits TRBJ2-7 better, so the J call may be wrong. This CDR3 is 15 amino acids long. CDR1 and CDR2 (germline): MNHEY, SVGEGT. The CDR3 bases are TGTGCCAGCAGTCACCCCCCTAAGCGGGGGTACGAGCAGTACTTC. The encoded protein is CASSHPPKRGYEQYF.

J is TRBJ2-1 and V is TRBV10-3, with 8 bases identical to TRBD2. CDR1 is ENHRY and CDR2 is SYGVKD in the germline V gene. The V and J ends lost 3 bases and 8 bases, in that order; junction bases with no gene match: 9. This CDR3 is 15 amino acids long. The CDR3 region is CAISDAAGGRDEQFF. CDR3 sequence (DNA): TGTGCCATCAGTGATGCTGCGGGGGGCCGGGATGAGCAGTTCTTC.

The chain carries TRBV29-1 and TRBJ1-2, with 8 bases identical to TRBD1. This CDR3 is built from 13 residues. The trim removed 6 bases at V and 8 bases at J, leaving 11 bases unmatched. From germline, CDR1 is SQVTM and CDR2 ANQGSEA. Here the CDR3 DNA reads TGCAGCGTGGACAGGGAAGGATTGGGCGGCTACACCTTC. Protein: CSVDREGLGGYTF.

This clonotype was seen a few times. This CDR3 reads CASSLGSLDNEQFF. The CDR3 DNA follows: TGCGCCAGCAGCTTGGGCTCATTGGACAATGAGCAGTTCTTC. This sequence joins TRBV5-1 and TRBJ2-1; D is undetermined. The V gene lost 0 bases and the J gene lost 5 bases, with 9 bases spanning the gap. This CDR3 has 14 residues. Germline V gene sequence: CDR1 SGHRS, CDR2 YFSETQ.

The chain has TRBV7-9 and TRBJ1-4; D remains ambiguous. V was clipped by 4 bases and J by 2 bases, with 20 bases between them. From germline, CDR1 is SEHNR and CDR2 FQNEAQ (reference sequence). This CDR3 contains 18 residues. The CDR3 sequence is CASSSRPGGLGTNEKLFF. In DNA, the CDR3 is TGTGCCAGCAGCTCCCGACCTGGAGGGTTGGGGACTAATGAAAAACTGTTTTTT.